This TCR beta chain was retrieved from a study of blood T cell repertoires in COVID-19 (dated by TCRdb to the early 2020s). For the study in its entirety: Samples from collaborators originated in the United States, Italy and Spain and spanned both the acute and convalescent phases of COVID-19. The prospective study material was composed of cDNA or gDNA derived from T cells, B-cell-depleted T cells, or PBMCs. Subjects who had been exposed to COVID-19, were actively infected with it, or had recovered from it provided the deeply sampled blood TCRbeta repertoires that made up the dataset. The repertoires were released in a freely available public database meant as a resource for research on the immune response to SARS-CoV-2. Samples came from the ongoing ImmuneRACE study (first 160 participants) plus 1,254 subjects from 6 global collaborators. Sample metadata almost always included a de-identified subject ID, COVID-19 status, age in years and sex. Where HLA class I and class II types were available, the types were taken from metadata supplied by the sample provider, not from assay-based typing.

V loses 3 bases at its end and J loses 3 bases; junction bases beyond the gene matches: 5. CDR1 and CDR2 are read off the germline V gene as KGHDR and SFDVKD. The cysteine opens and the phenylalanine closes a CDR3 of 16 amino acids. Solely the CDR3 DNA is kept, with 48 bases framed from the first base. Points the paper makes about the study in general: The quantity of clinical and demographic metadata differed by source and by participant and was supplied without curation.

This clone was observed once. Its antigen has not been determined. No quality values exist for individual bases; no much larger clone is one base distant. TCRbeta CDR3 regions were amplified from genomic DNA using the immunoSEQ Assay, a bias-controlled multiplex PCR. Per the original workflow: Nucleated cell counts per sample were estimated from amplification of reference gene primers within the assay. To quantify the absolute abundance of each unique TCRbeta CDR3 rearrangement, sequence reads were collapsed and filtered. For each sample, productive Simpson clonality was calculated as the square root of Simpson's diversity index over productive rearrangements. Not all clones reach the TCRdb copy of this immuneACCESS table, which keeps in-frame sequences only. Checked studies attribute under half of the gap to unresolved V genes and leave the rest unexplained. The DNA was the basis for D and trimming; V, J and clone size are from that table. In this sample the table shows around 280,000 clones, around 90% of which occur a single time. Roughly 2% of the sample is in the top ten clones.

A second Seattle source provided samples from volunteer blood donors who had recovered from COVID-19. The collaborating institutions used their own protocols to collect whole blood in K2EDTA tubes. For TCRbeta analysis, collaborator samples were shipped as frozen whole blood, as isolated PBMCs, or as DNA extracted from either sample type. The source is a woman aged 45-60 years who had recovered from COVID-19. The sequencing sample was made of peripheral blood. The rearranged chain carries TRBV24-1 and TRBJ2-1, and 9 junction bases match TRBD1. The CDR3 loop reads CATSDERQGGYNEQFF. The sequence in DNA is TGTGCCACCAGTGATGAAAGACAGGGGGGCTACAATGAGCAGTTCTTC.